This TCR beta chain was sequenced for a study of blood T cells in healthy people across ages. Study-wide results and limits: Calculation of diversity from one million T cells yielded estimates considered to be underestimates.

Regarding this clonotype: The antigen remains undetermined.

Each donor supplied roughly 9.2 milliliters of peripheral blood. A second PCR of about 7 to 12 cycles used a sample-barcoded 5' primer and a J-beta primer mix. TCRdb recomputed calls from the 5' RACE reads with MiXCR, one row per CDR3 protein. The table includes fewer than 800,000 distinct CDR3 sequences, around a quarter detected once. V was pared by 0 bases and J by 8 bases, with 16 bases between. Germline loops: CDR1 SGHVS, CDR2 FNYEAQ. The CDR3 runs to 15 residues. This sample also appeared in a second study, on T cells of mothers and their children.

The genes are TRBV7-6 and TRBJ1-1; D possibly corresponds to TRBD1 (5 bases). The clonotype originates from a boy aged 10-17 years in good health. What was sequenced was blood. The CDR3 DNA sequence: TGTGCCAGCAGCTTAGCGCCGTCAGGGCAGCGGGAAGCTTTCTTT. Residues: CASSLAPSGQREAFF.